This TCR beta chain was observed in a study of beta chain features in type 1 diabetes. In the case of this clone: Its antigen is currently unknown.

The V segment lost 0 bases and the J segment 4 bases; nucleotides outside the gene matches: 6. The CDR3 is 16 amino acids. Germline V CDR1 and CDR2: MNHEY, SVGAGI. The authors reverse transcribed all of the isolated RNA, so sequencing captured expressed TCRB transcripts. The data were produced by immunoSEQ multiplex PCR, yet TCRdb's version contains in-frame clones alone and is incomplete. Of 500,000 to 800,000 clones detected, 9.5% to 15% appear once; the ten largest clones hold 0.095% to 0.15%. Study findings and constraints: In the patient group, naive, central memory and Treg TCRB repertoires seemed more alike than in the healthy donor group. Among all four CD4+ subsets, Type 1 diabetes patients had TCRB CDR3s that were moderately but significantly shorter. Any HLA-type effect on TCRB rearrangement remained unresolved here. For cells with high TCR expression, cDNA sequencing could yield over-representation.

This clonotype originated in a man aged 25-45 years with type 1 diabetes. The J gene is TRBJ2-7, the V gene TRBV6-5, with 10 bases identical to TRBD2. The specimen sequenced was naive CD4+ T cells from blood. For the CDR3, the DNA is TGTGCCAGCAGTTACTCGAAAGCGGGAGGGAATTACGAGCAGTACTTC. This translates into CASSYSKAGGNYEQYF.